This T cell receptor beta chain was captured by sequencing in a study of T-cell reconstitution after alpha-beta-depleted transplantation in children. In germline, CDR1 is MGHRA, CDR2 YSYEKL. Trimming removed 5 bases from V and 2 bases from J, with 7 bases in between. The CDR3 runs 12 residues. Unique molecular identifiers were used in preparing the TCRbeta library. Each CDR3 protein is one row after TCRdb ran MiXCR on the PCR reads. The data contain about 420,000 distinct CDR3 sequences, roughly 16% of them singletons. The chain joins TRBV4-1 to TRBJ2-7; D is undetermined. The material was PBMCs, mostly from graft donor cells, obtained 360 days after TCRalphabeta/CD19-depleted stem cell transplant. The TCR was taken from a boy less than two years old who had a stem cell transplant for Wiskott-Aldrich syndrome, so the T cells may come from the graft donor. CDR3 loop: CASSAVPYEQYF. Here the CDR3 DNA reads TGCGCCAGCAGCGCGGTTCCCTACGAGCAGTACTTC.